In its sample, the clone carrying this T cell receptor (beta chain) was seen many times. Recruitment covered 20 to 25 US areas and drew participants whose ages spanned about 18 to 100 years. Two negative PCRs, clearance, or symptom resolution characterized the recovered Cohort 3 donors. Germline CDR1 reads MNHEY; CDR2 reads SMNVEV (reference sequence). The CDR3 spans 13 residues. Trimming removed 8 bases at V and 7 bases at J, with 18 bases between. Here immunoSEQ multiplex PCR was the method, and the copy in TCRdb shows in-frame clones only, minus some. The profile shows roughly 250,000 clones, roughly 85% of them singletons. This sample is drawn from a study of blood T cell repertoires in COVID-19.

Material: PBMCs or T cells enriched from blood (not recorded which). The chain carries TRBV27 and TRBJ2-7, with D perhaps matching TRBD2 (6 bases). The TCR sequence derives from a woman in her fifties or sixties who had recovered from COVID-19. The CDR3 DNA reads TGTGCCAGCGGGGGGTCCCATATTTGGGAGCAGTACTTC. Translating it yields CASGGSHIWEQYF.